The entry below describes one T cell receptor (beta chain). Which antigen it targets is not known. Base qualities are not recorded, but no much larger clone differs from it by a single base. CDR1 and CDR2 (LNHNV, YYDKDF) derive from the germline V gene (reference sequence). After removal of 2 bases from V and 10 bases from J, the junction retains 6 bases not matched to a gene. The CDR3, from cysteine to phenylalanine, totals 14 residues. Of the read, only the CDR3 DNA is kept; its 42 bases are in frame from base 1. Receptor amplification or capture employed the immunoSEQ multiplex PCR assay. For the multiplex PCR, a mixture combining 60 forward primers for TCR Vbeta segments and 13 reverse primers for TCR Jbeta segments was used. A multiplex PCR assay on genomic DNA amplified the CDR3 region of rearranged TCR beta genes. On the Illumina HiSeq System, the amplified TCR beta libraries were sequenced as 87-base-pair reads. The paper's processing steps were these. Across the 500 to 700 repertoires, a later analysis counted around 80 million unique TCR beta chains, 9.5 million to 12 million of which were shared by at least two donors. Raw reads were error-corrected and collapsed into unique sequences by a nearest-neighbor algorithm in which closely related sequences were merged to remove PCR and sequencing errors. CDR3 sequences were aligned to IMGT reference sequences to assign V, D and J gene segments. For a sequence to be retained, at least a six-nucleotide match to both a V gene segment and a J gene segment was required. A rearrangement counted as productive if the CDR3 had no stop codons and remained in frame with V and J, and every other rearrangement counted as non-productive. CDR3 was defined according to IMGT convention as the region running from the second conserved V-encoded cysteine to the conserved J-encoded phenylalanine. In an earlier analysis of around 540 of the donors, sequences lacking an unambiguous match to a single V gene segment were excluded. An earlier analysis of a few hundred of the donors classified V segments as functional when productive rearrangements were above 56.7% and as segregating when the standard deviation between donors was above 5%. A statistical classification framework was built for diagnosing cytomegalovirus status from the catalog of TCR beta chain sequences. In a later analysis, V and J genes were assigned by comparing TCR nucleotide sequences against IMGT/GENE-DB human TR gene sequences. The TCRdist pipeline was used in a later analysis to assign CDR3 sequences and most-parsimonious VDJ recombination scenarios. A later analysis defined each TCR beta chain by its CDR3 amino acid sequence plus V-gene family, and excluded reads lacking a unique V-gene family. As a way to deal with suspected cross-contamination and a sequencing artifact, a later analysis dropped over 550 nucleotide sequences that were highly shared and had low generation probability. In a later analysis, a clonal expansion index was calculated for each public chain from normalized within-repertoire ranks of inferred template counts. A later analysis computed generation probabilities with a VDJ recombination model fitted to out-of-frame rearrangements, and checked the results against IGoR. In a later analysis, TCR-TCR, TCR-HLA and TCR-CMV co-occurrence was scored with hypergeometric tests, and a repertoire-size bias correction was applied to TCR pairs. In a later analysis, false discovery rates were estimated by permuting HLA or CMV assignments 20 times. In a later analysis, co-occurring TCRs were grouped using DBSCAN, with TCRdist sequence similarity added in when clustering inside HLA-allele-positive subsets. For co-occurrence clustering, repertoires with fewer than 30,000 or more than 120,000 public chains were excluded, along with several repertoires with anomalous nucleotide sharing. Here the immuneACCESS table is served through TCRdb, limited to in-frame sequences with V and J called. Missing clones are a known gap in these copies; in checked studies unresolved V genes cover under half, and the rest lacks a known reason. V and J calls and clone size are those listed in that table; D and trimming were worked out from the DNA. The sample profile shows over 95,000 clones; 74% of them were found once. About 2% of the sample rests with the top ten.

The sample comes from a study of cytomegalovirus exposure and HLA in healthy donors (dated by TCRdb to about 2017). The study in broad terms: An earlier analysis of about 560 of the donors reported roughly 300 Gb of sequence data and about 120 million unique TCR beta sequences obtained from some 170 million T cells. About 310 gigabases of sequencing data and 70 million to 100 million unique TCR sequences were included in an early release covering about 620 HLA-typed donors. Among the roughly 430 genotyped donors, approximately 81% belonged to the genetic ancestry cluster associated with self-reported Caucasian donors. The study aimed to test whether cataloging public T cell receptors could reveal signatures of past pathogen exposure. The study used immunosequencing to profile the T cell repertoires of 666 subjects and linked those repertoires to cytomegalovirus serostatus. Besides the first cohort of 500 to 700 subjects, a separate validation cohort made up of roughly 120 different subjects was used. High-throughput TCR immunosequencing, statistical association of individual TCRs with disease status, and machine learning were combined to predict cytomegalovirus infection status. In a later analysis, previously published TCR beta repertoires from about 640 donors were re-analyzed and high-resolution HLA genotyping was added so that TCR occurrence patterns could be studied. In the later analysis, no new phenotypic data were used to find candidate immune exposures; instead, reliance was placed on TCR beta sequences and their occurrence across donors. In an earlier analysis of more than 550 of the donors, high-throughput TCR beta sequencing was used to judge whether each TCR beta V gene segment behaved as functional or pseudogenic. Donor age, sex, ethnicity and CMV serostatus were compiled together with the repertoire data. A later genetic analysis took genome-wide SNP genotypes for about three fifths of the 666 donors and used that subset as a discovery cohort. All discovery cohort repertoires had been generated on a single sequencing platform. HLA typing included class I and class II loci at four-digit resolution. The number of donors typed differed by locus, with 629-630 for A, B, C, DRB1 and DQB1, roughly 550 for DQA1, over 600 for DPA1, and 472 for DPB1. Because of strong linkage in the cohort, four to six DR-DQ haplotypes were treated as single units for association and clustering. Among roughly 400 genotyped donors of the cohort, an average of about 240,000 unique TCR beta nucleotide sequences was sequenced per donor, of which roughly 17% were non-productive.

The cohort comprised under 700 healthy bone marrow donors. At the time of sampling, all cohort members were nominally healthy, though unrecorded immune exposures were likely present. CMV serostatus was recorded as positive for 250 to 300 and negative for about 55% of the roughly 670 cohort members, whereas no CMV serostatus was recorded for the donor in question. Each donor provided a peripheral blood sample, and peripheral blood mononuclear cells were used for TCR beta sequencing. Genomic DNA was extracted from the blood cell samples with the Qiagen DNeasy Blood Extraction Kit. The paper's findings and limits, for the study overall: In a later analysis, HLA-associated TCR beta chains were found to be more clonally expanded and to have lower generation probabilities than equally common non-associated chains. At a false discovery rate of 0.05, a later analysis linked under 20,000 TCR beta sequences to specific HLA alleles. Roughly uniform sequencing depth across donors was assumed in presence/absence analyses, although this assumption may not hold. Approximately 18 rarely observed V segments, including chromosome 9 orphons, were excluded from the earlier analysis of several hundred of the donors because counts were too low. In an earlier analysis of about 550 of the donors, most TCR beta V segments were observed in productive rearrangements about 87% or about 30% of the time, broadly matching IMGT annotations. Correlated functional status among segregating V segments might be attributable to linkage disequilibrium, but an unknown experimental factor could not be ruled out. The study listed 150 to 200 TCR beta chains as associated with cytomegalovirus. In a later analysis, several top co-occurrence clusters were reported to appear linked to parvovirus B19, influenza, CMV and Epstein-Barr virus. The sequencing pipeline was judged likely to have produced a cluster of highly shared sequence variants as a technical artifact. In a later analysis, TCR association rates were found to vary across HLA loci, with the most associated TCRs seen for DRB1 alleles and the fewest for HLA-C alleles. According to the authors, the approach could potentially be generalized to other disease states and immunological phenotypes. An association between a missense DCLRE1C variant and V-gene and J-gene trimming of TCR beta chains was found in a later genetic analysis and replicated in an independent cohort. This cohort had only TCR beta chains sequenced, and the lack of alpha or paired-chain data limited which features could be detected. The classifier was reported to diagnose cytomegalovirus status with high specificity and sensitivity in both the original cohort and the validation cohort. Most TCR sequences were seen in very few donors, while some public TCRs were found in many individuals. Because the 87-base-pair reads could not distinguish some IMGT-functional V segments, including TRBV6-2 and TRBV6-3, those segments were excluded. When HLA alleles, especially DR and DQ, strongly co-occurred, attributing TCR associations to individual alleles was difficult. In vitro tests confirmed that a few of the cytomegalovirus-associated TCR beta chains recognize cytomegalovirus antigens. Immune exposure information for the cohort was limited to CMV serostatus. In a later genetic analysis, fewer N-insertions in productive TCRs were reported among donors in an Asian-associated ancestry cluster than the roughly 640-donor mean. A further reported finding was that TCR beta sequences accurately predicted the HLA-A and HLA-B alleles for most subjects in the first cohort. Most CMV-associated TCR beta chains appeared to be HLA-restricted in a later analysis, and the HLA associations seemed to be driven largely by CMV exposure. Because HLA typing was missing for some donors at each locus, association tests included only the typed subset.

The receptor was derived from a human donor in good health. The V gene is TRBV15 and the J gene is TRBJ2-2; TRBD1 aligns with 8 central bases. Sequencing was performed on PBMCs. For the CDR3, the sequence is CATSRRTGSEELFF. At the DNA level, the sequence is TGTGCCACCAGCAGACGGACAGGGAGTGAGGAGCTGTTTTTT.